This TCR beta chain was recovered during a study of Ad26.COV2.S vaccination and SARS-CoV-2 variants. At the level of the study: Into the muscle, Ad26.COV2.S was dosed once or twice, 56 days apart.

In the case of this clone: Its antigen remains unidentified.

Data came from immunoSEQ multiplex PCR; TCRdb stores just in-frame clones and leaves some out. The sample holds about 420,000 clones, approximately 88% seen once. The length of the CDR3 is 13 residues. Germline values: CDR1 SGHAT, CDR2 FQNNGV. The V and J ends lost 2 bases and 7 bases respectively, with 9 bases between them. The treatment was: approximately 18 received Ad26.COV2.S at low or high dose, single or two shots; several received placebo; per-sample allocation not given. Following the first vaccine or placebo injection, samples were taken on day 63. Study results and limitations: The study found higher spike-specific TCR breadth in vaccine than placebo recipients. Using TCR breadth and depth analyses may have led to underestimated total T cell responses.

This clonotype was sampled from a person aged 18-65 years who received the Ad26.COV2.S COVID-19 vaccine or a placebo. The source material was peripheral blood, sampled in a trial of Ad26.COV2.S vaccine versus placebo. V is TRBV11-2 and J is TRBJ2-1; no firm D call. CDR3 loop: CASSLSAQNEQFF. The CDR3 DNA sequence: TGTGCCAGCAGCTTAAGTGCCCAGAATGAGCAGTTCTTC. The full variable domain, in which reference TRBV11-2 and TRBJ2-1 provide the parts outside the CDR3, is EAGVAQSPRYKIIEKRQSVAFWCNPISGHATLYWYQQILGQGPKLLIQFQNNGVVDDSQLPKDRFSAERLKGVDSTLKIQPAKLEDSAVYLCASSLSAQNEQFFGPGTRLTVL.